The T cell receptor beta chain described here comes from a study of patients and donors after allogeneic stem cell transplantation. TCRdb re-called the RT-PCR reads with MiXCR, one entry per CDR3 protein. Of fewer than 500,000 distinct CDR3 sequences listed, roughly 17% are singletons. The CDR3 consists of 15 residues. The receptor comes from a human donor who was either an allogeneic HSCT recipient or a stem cell or donor lymphocyte infusion donor (not recorded which). It is not recorded whose cells these are; they may come from a transplant donor. V and J are TRBV21-1 and TRBJ1-2; the tabulated D call, TRBD1, remains unverified against the DNA. TRBV21-1 is marked as a pseudogene. The sample comprised blood, either unsorted or a sorted T cell fraction (not recorded which). CDR3 in amino acids: CASSKETTGHYGYTF. For the CDR3, the DNA is TGTGCCAGCAGCAAAGAGACCACAGGACACTATGGCTACACCTTC.